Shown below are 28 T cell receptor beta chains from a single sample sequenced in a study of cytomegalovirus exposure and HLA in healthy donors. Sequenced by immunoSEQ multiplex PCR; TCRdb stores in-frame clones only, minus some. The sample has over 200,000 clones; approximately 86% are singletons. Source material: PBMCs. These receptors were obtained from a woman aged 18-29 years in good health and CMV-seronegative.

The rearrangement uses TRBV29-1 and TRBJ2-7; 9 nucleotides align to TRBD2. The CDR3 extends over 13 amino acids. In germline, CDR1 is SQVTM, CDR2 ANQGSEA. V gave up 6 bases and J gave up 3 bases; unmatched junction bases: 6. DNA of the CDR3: TGCAGCGTCTTAGCGGGAGATATCTACGAGCAGTACTTC. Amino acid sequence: CSVLAGDIYEQYF.

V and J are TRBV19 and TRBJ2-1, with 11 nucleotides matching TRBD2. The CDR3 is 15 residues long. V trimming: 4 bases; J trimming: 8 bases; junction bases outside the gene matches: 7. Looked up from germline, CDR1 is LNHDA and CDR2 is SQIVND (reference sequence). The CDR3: CASSRLAGRGYEQFF. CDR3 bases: TGTGCCAGTAGTAGACTAGCGGGAAGAGGTTATGAGCAGTTCTTC.

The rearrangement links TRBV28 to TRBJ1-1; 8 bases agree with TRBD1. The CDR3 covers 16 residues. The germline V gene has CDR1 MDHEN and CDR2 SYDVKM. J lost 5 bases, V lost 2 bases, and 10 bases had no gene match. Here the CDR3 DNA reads TGTGCCAGCAGTTTAACCCGAGGACAGGGCCTGACTGAAGCTTTCTTT. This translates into CASSLTRGQGLTEAFF. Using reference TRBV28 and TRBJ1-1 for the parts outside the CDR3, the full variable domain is DVKVTQSSRYLVKRTGEKVFLECVQDMDHENMFWYRQDPGLGLRLIYFSYDVKMKEKGDIPEGYSVSREKKERFSLILESASTNQTSMYLCASSLTRGQGLTEAFFGQGTRLTVV.

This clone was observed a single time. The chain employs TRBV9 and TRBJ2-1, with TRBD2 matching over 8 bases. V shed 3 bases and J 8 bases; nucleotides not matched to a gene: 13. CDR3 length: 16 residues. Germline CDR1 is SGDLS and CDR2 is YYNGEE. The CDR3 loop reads CASSDGGTRGMYEQFF. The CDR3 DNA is TGTGCCAGCAGCGATGGGGGGACTAGGGGGATGTATGAGCAGTTCTTC.

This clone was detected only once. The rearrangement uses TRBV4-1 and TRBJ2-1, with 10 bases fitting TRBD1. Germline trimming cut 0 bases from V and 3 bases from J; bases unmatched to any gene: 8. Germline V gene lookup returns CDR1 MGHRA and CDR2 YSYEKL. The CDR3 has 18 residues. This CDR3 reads CASSQDHSGTGVYNEQFF. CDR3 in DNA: TGCGCCAGCAGCCAAGACCACTCCGGGACAGGGGTCTACAATGAGCAGTTCTTC.

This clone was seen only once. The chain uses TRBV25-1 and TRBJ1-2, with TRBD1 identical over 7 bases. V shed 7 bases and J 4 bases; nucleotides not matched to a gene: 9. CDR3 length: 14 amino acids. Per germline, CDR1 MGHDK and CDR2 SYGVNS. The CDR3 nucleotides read TGTGCCAGCACGGGACAGAGCAAGAGCTATGGCTACACCTTC. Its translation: CASTGQSKSYGYTF.

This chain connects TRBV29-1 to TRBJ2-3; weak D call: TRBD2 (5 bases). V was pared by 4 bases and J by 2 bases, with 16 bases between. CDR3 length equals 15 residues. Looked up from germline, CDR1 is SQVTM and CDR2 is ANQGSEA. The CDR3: CSVGQRVDFTDTQYF. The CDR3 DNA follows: TGCAGCGTTGGTCAGAGGGTGGACTTCACAGATACGCAGTATTTT.

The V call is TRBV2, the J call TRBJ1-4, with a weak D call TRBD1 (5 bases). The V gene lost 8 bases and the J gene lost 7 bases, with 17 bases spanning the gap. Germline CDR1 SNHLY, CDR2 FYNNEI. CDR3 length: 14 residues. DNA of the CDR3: TGTGCCAGCCATATCACAGGAGTAGGTGAAAAACTGTTTTTT. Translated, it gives CASHITGVGEKLFF.

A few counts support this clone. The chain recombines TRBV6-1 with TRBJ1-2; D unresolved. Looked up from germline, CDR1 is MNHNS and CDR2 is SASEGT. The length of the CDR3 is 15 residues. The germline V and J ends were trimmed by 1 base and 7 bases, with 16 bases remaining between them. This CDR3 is CASSEGAGPSGGYTF. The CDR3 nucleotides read TGTGCCAGCAGTGAAGGGGCAGGCCCCTCTGGTGGCTACACCTTC.

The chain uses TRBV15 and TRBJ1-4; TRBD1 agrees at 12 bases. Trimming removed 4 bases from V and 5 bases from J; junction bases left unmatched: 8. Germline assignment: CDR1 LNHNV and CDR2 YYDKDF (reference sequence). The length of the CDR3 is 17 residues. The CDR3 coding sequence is TGTGCCACCAGCATGGGGACAGGGGGCCCACGAAATGAAAAACTGTTTTTT. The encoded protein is CATSMGTGGPRNEKLFF.

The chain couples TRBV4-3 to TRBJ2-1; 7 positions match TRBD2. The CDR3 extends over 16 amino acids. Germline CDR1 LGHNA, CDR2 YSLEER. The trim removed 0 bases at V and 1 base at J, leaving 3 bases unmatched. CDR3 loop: CASSQEAGISYNEQFF. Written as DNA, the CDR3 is TGCGCCAGCAGCCAAGAAGCGGGGATATCCTACAATGAGCAGTTCTTC.

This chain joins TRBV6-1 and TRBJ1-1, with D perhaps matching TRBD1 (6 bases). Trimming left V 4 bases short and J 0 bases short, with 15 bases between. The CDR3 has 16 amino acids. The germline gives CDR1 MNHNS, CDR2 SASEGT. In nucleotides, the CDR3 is TGTGCCAGCAGTGCCGACCCCACAGGGCTGAACACTGAAGCTTTCTTT. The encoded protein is CASSADPTGLNTEAFF.

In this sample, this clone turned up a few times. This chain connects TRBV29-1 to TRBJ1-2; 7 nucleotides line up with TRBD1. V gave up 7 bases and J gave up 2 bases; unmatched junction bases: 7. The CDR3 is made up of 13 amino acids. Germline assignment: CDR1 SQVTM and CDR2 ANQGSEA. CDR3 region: CSDRDSSNYGYTF. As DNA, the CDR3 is TGCAGCGACCGGGACAGCTCAAACTATGGCTACACCTTC.

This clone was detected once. The CDR3 DNA reads as TGTGCCAGCGAGTTTGGACTAGCGGGAAAAGAGACCCAGTACTTC. Its translation is CASEFGLAGKETQYF. The J gene is TRBJ2-5, the V gene TRBV2; 12 nucleotides align to TRBD2. V lost 8 bases to trimming and J lost 3 bases; unmatched junction nucleotides: 7. The germline V gene encodes CDR1 SNHLY and CDR2 FYNNEI. There are 15 residues in the CDR3.

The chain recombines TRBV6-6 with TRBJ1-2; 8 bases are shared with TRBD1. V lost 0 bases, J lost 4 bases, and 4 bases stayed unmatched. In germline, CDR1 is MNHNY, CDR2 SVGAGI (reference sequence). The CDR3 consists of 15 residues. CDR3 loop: CASSYSRTGIYGYTF. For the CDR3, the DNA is TGTGCCAGCAGTTACTCCAGGACAGGGATCTATGGCTACACCTTC.

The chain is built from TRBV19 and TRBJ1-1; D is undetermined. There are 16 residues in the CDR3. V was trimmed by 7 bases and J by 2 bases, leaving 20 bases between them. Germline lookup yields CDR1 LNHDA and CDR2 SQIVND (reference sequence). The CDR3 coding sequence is TGTGCCAGTACCACCGGCCCTAACTACGTCAACACTGAAGCTTTCTTT. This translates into CASTTGPNYVNTEAFF. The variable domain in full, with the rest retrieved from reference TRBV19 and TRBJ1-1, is DGGITQSPKYLFRKEGQNVTLSCEQNLNHDAMYWYRQDPGQGLRLIYYSQIVNDFQKGDIAEGYSVSREKKESFPLTVTSAQKNPTAFYLCASTTGPNYVNTEAFFGQGTRLTVV.

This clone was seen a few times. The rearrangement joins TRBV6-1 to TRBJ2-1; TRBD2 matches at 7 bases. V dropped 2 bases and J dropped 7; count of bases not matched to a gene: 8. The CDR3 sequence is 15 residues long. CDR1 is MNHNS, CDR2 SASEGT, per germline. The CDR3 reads CASSELAGVANEQFF. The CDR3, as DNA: TGTGCCAGCAGTGAACTGGCGGGAGTTGCGAATGAGCAGTTCTTC.

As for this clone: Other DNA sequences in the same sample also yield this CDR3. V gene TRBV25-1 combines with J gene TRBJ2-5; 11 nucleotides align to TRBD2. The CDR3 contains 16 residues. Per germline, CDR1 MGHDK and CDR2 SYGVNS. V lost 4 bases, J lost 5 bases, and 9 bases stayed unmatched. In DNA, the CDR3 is TGTGCCAGCAGTGGCCCCTCACTAGCGGGAGCGGAGACCCAGTACTTC. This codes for CASSGPSLAGAETQYF.

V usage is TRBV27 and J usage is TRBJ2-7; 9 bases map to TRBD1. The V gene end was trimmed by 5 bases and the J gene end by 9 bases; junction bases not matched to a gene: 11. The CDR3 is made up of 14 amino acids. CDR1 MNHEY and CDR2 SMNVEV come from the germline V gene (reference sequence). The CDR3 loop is CASSGLTGGSWQYF. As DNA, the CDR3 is TGTGCCAGCAGTGGGCTGACAGGGGGTTCCTGGCAGTACTTC.

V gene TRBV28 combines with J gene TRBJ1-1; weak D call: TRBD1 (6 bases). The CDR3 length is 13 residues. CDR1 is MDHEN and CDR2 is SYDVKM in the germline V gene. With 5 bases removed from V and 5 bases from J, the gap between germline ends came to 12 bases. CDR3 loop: CASSLTGRTEAFF. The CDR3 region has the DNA TGTGCCAGCAGTCTGACAGGCAGGACTGAAGCTTTCTTT.

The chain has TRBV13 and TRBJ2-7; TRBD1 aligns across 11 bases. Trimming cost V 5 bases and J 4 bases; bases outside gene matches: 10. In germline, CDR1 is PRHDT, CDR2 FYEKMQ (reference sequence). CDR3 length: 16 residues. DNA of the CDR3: TGTGCCAGCAGCGTAGCAGGGACAGGGGGGAGGTACGAGCAGTACTTC. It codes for CASSVAGTGGRYEQYF.

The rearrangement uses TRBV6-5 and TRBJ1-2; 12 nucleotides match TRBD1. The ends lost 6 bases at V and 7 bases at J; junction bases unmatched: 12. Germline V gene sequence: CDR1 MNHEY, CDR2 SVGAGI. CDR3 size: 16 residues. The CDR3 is CASSYRTGTGGSGYTF. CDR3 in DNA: TGTGCCAGCAGCTACCGGACCGGGACAGGGGGCAGTGGCTACACCTTC.

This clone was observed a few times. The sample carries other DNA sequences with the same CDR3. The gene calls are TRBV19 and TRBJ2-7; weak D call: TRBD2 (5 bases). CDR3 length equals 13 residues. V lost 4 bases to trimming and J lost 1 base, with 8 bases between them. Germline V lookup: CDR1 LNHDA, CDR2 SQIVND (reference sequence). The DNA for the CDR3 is TGTGCCAGTAGTAGCGGGCTATCCTACGAGCAGTACTTC. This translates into CASSSGLSYEQYF.

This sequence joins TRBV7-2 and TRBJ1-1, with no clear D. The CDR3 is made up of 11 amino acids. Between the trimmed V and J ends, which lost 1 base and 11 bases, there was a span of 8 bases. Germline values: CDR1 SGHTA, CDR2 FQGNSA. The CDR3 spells CASSLGGSAFF. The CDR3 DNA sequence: TGTGCCAGCAGCTTAGGAGGGTCGGCTTTCTTT.

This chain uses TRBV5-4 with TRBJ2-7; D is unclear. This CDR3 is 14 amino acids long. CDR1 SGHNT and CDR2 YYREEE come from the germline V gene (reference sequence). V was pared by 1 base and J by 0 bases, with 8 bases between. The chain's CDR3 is CASSLTESSYEQYF. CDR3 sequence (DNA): TGTGCCAGCAGCTTGACAGAGAGCTCCTACGAGCAGTACTTC.

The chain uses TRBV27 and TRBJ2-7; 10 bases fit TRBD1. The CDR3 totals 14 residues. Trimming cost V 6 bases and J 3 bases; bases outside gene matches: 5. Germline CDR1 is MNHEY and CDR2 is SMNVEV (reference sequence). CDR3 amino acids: CASSDRDRGYEQYF. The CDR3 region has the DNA TGTGCCAGCAGCGATCGGGACAGGGGCTACGAGCAGTACTTC.

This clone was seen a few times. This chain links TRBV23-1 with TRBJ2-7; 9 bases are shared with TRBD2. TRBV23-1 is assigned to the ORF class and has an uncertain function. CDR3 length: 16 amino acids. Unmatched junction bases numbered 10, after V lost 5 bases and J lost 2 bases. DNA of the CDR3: TGCGCCAGCAGTTCGCGGAGGGCGGGAGGGCCCTACGAGCAGTACTTC. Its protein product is CASSSRRAGGPYEQYF.

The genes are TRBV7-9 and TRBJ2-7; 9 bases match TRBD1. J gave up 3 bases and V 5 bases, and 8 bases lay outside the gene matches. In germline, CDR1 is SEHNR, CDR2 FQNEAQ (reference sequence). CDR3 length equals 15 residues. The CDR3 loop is CASSNPPTGGYEQYF. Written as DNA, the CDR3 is TGTGCCAGCAGCAACCCCCCGACAGGGGGCTACGAGCAGTACTTC. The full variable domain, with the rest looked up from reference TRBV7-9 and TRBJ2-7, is DTGVSQNPRHKITKRGQNVTFRCDPISEHNRLYWYRQTLGQGPEFLTYFQNEAQLEKSRLLSDRFSAERPKGSFSTLEIQRTEQGDSAMYLCASSNPPTGGYEQYFGPGTRLTVT.